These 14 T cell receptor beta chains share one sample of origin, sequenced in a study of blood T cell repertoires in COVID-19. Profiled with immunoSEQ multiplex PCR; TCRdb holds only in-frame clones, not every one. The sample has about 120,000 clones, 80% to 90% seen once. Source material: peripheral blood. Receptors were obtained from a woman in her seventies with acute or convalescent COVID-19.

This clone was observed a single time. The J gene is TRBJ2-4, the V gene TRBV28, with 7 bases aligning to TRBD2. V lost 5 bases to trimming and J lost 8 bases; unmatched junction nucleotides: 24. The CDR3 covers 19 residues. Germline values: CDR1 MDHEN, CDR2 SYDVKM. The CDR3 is CASSPRGVRALQPWDIQYF. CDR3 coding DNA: TGTGCCAGCAGTCCCCGGGGGGTTCGGGCCCTTCAGCCTTGGGACATTCAGTACTTC.

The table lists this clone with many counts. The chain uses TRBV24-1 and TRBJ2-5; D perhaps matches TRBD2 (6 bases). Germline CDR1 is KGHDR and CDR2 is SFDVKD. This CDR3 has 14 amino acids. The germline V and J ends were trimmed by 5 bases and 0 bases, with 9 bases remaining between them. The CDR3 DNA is TGTGCCACCAGTGTCGGAGGGAACCAAGAGACCCAGTACTTC. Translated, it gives CATSVGGNQETQYF.

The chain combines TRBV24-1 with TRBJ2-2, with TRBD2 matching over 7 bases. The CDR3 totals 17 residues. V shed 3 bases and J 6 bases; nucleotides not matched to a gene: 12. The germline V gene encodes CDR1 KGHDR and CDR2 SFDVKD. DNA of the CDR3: TGTGCCACCAGTGATCCCTGGCTAGCGGAGGGCGCCGGGGAGCTGTTTTTT. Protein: CATSDPWLAEGAGELFF.

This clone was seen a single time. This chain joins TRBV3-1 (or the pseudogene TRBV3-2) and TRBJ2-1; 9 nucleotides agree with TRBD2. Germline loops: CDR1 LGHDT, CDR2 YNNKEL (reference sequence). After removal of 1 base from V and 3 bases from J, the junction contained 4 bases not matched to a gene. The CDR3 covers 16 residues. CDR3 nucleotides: TGTGCCAGCAGCCAAGGGCGGGGGGGCCACTACAATGAGCAGTTCTTC. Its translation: CASSQGRGGHYNEQFF.

CDR3 amino acids: CSAGASGETQYF. The CDR3 coding sequence is TGCAGTGCTGGGGCTAGCGGAGAGACCCAGTACTTC. The chain links TRBV29-1 to TRBJ2-5, with 7 bases lining up with TRBD2. This CDR3 has 12 residues. Germline CDR1 SQVTM, CDR2 ANQGSEA. The variable domain in full, with the rest retrieved from reference TRBV29-1 and TRBJ2-5, is SAVISQKPSRDICQRGTSLTIQCQVDSQVTMMFWYRQQPGQSLTLIATANQGSEATYESGFVIDKFPISRPNLTFSTLTVSNMSPEDSSIYLCSAGASGETQYFGPGTRLLVL.

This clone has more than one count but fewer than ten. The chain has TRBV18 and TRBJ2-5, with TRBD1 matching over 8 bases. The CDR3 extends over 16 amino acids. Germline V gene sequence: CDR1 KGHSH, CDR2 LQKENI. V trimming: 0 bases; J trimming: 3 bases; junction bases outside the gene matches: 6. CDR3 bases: TGTGCCAGCTCACCACCCAGGGGGCGCGGAGAAGAGACCCAGTACTTC. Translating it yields CASSPPRGRGEETQYF.

The CDR3 DNA sequence: TGTGCCAGTAGTGTAAATTTTCAGCCCCAGCATTTT. As protein: CASSVNFQPQHF. The chain joins TRBV19 to TRBJ1-5; D gene ambiguous. V was shortened by 5 bases and J by 6 bases, with 8 bases between the two germline ends. CDR3 length equals 12 residues. Germline lookup yields CDR1 LNHDA and CDR2 SQIVND (reference sequence).

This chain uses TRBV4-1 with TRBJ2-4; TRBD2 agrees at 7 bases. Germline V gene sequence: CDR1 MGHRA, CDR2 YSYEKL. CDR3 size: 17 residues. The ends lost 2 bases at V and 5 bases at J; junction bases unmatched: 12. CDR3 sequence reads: CASSQRGGVGLQNIQYF. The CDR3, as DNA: TGCGCCAGCAGCCAACGGGGAGGGGTAGGGTTACAAAACATTCAGTACTTC.

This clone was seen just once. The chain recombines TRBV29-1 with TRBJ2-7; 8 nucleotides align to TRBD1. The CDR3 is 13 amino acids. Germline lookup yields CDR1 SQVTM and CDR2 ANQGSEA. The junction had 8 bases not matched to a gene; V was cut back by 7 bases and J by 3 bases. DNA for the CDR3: TGCAGCGCCCGGACAGGGCACAGCTACGAGCAGTACTTC. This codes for CSARTGHSYEQYF.

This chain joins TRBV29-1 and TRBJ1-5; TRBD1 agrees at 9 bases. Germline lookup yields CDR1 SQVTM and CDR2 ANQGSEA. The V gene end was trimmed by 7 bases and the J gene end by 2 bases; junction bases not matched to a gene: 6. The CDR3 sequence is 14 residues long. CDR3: CSAVTGGRNQPQHF. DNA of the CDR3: TGCAGCGCGGTAACAGGGGGCCGCAATCAGCCCCAGCATTTT.

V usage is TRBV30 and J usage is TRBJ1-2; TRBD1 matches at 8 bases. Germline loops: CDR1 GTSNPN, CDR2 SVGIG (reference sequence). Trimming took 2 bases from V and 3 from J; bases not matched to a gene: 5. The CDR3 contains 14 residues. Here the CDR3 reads CAWSRQGADYGYTF. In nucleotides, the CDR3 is TGTGCCTGGAGTCGTCAGGGGGCCGACTATGGCTACACCTTC. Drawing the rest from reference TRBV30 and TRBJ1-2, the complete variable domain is SQTIHQWPATLVQPVGSPLSLECTVEGTSNPNLYWYRQAAGRGLQLLFYSVGIGQISSEVPQNLSASRPQDRQFILSSKKLLLSDSGFYLCAWSRQGADYGYTFGSGTRLTVV.

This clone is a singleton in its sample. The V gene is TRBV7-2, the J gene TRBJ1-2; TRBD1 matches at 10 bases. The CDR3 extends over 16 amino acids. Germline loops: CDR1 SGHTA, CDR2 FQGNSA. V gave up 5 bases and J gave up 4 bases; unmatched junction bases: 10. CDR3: CASSDLRTGGIYGYTF. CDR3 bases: TGTGCCAGCAGCGACCTCCGGACAGGGGGAATCTATGGCTACACCTTC.

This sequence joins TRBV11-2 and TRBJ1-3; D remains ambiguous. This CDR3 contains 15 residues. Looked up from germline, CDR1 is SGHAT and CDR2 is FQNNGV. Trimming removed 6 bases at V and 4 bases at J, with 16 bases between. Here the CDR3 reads CASSTSGGYGNTIYF. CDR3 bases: TGTGCCAGCAGTACTAGTGGAGGTTACGGAAACACCATATATTTT.

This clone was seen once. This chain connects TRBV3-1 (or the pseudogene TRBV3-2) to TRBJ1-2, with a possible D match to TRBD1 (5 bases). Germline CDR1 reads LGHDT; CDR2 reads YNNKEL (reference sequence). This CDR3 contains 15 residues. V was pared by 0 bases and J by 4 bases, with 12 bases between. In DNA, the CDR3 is TGTGCCAGCAGCCAAGATCAGGGTCCCTTCTATGGCTACACCTTC. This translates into CASSQDQGPFYGYTF.